Included here is one TCR beta chain sequence, with context. The CDR3 totals 20 residues. Trimming removed 5 bases at V and 0 bases at J, with 23 bases between. Germline loops: CDR1 SGHTA, CDR2 FQGNSA. The data were taken from a study of blood T cells in healthy people across ages. The use of a sample-barcoded 5' primer and a J-beta primer mix characterized a second PCR of 7 to 11 cycles. A single record per CDR3 protein comes from TCRdb applying MiXCR to the 5' RACE reads. This table has some 1.1 million distinct CDR3 sequences, around two fifths appearing once. The gene calls are TRBV7-2 and TRBJ1-6; a possible D gene is TRBD1 (5 bases). The receptor was derived from a man younger than 35 in good health. Sequenced input: blood. The CDR3 DNA reads as TGTGCCAGCAGCCAAAGAGGGCAGGGACGTCCCAGCTCCTATAATTCACCCCTCCACTTT. Translated: CASSQRGQGRPSSYNSPLHF.